The T cell receptor beta chain under discussion was sequenced for a study of blood T cell repertoires in COVID-19. This CDR3 has 12 residues. Germline V gene sequence: CDR1 LNHDA, CDR2 SQIVND (reference sequence). Trimming took off 3 bases at V and 10 bases at J, with 10 bases between the two ends. The assay was immunoSEQ multiplex PCR, and TCRdb's table has in-frame clones only and misses some. The sample shows 380,000 or so clones, about 89% of them seen only once. The receptor comes from a man aged 30-40 years who had recovered from COVID-19. Sequencing used PBMCs or T cells enriched from blood (not recorded which). This chain links TRBV19 with TRBJ2-1; TRBD1 might be the D (5 bases). The CDR3 reads CASSIGAREQFF. DNA for the CDR3: TGTGCCAGTAGTATTGGGGCCCGGGAGCAGTTCTTC.